A selection of T cell receptor beta chains follows, all from one sample in a study of tumor-infiltrating lymphocytes in oesophageal squamous cell carcinoma. TCRdb reprocessed the PCR reads with MiXCR, giving one entry per CDR3 protein. The data show almost 20,000 distinct CDR3 sequences, with around 41% seen just once and less than 45% held by the top ten. Sequencing input: esophageal tumor tissue. The receptors shown here come from a male donor with esophageal squamous cell carcinoma. CDR3s include the opening cysteine and the closing phenylalanine or tryptophan. A D gene is named only where the DNA matches it firmly. Clone size, where shown, is once, few, many, or a class for clones that have expanded.

TRBV6-1	NA	TRBD1	TRBJ2-7	CASRTLTGSPYEQYF	TGTGCCAGCAGAACCCTGACAGGGTCACCCTACGAGCAGTACTTC
TRBV5-3	NA	NA	TRBJ2-7	CASSLAYSPSYEQYF	TGTGCCAGCAGCTTGGCCTACTCCCCCTCCTACGAGCAGTACTTC
TRBV20-1	few	TRBD1	TRBJ1-5	CSARGWTGDLDNQPQHF	TGCAGTGCTAGGGGGTGGACAGGAGACTTAGATAATCAGCCCCAGCATTTT
TRBV7-4	many	TRBD1	TRBJ1-2	CASDQGAPGGYTF	TGTGCCAGCGATCAGGGGGCCCCCGGTGGCTACACCTTC
TRBV7-9	many	NA	TRBJ2-1	CASSRLGQLTYNEQFF	TGTGCCAGCAGCCGCCTAGGGCAGCTGACCTACAATGAGCAGTTCTTC
TRBV18	few	TRBD1	TRBJ2-7	CASSQAPGQDYEQYF	TGTGCCAGCTCCCAGGCCCCGGGACAGGACTACGAGCAGTACTTC
TRBV7-6	NA	NA	TRBJ2-5	CASSLEGKGFQQYF	TGTGCCAGCAGCTTAGAGGGGAAGGGGTTTCAGCAGTACTTC
TRBV6-1	few	NA	TRBJ2-4	CASTAKNIQYF	TGTGCCAGCACCGCCAAAAACATTCAGTACTTC
TRBV12-3/TRBV12-4	few	TRBD1	TRBJ2-5	CASRRGRGWETQYF	TGTGCCAGCAGAAGGGGGCGCGGGTGGGAGACCCAGTACTTC
TRBV6-1	many	NA	TRBJ2-3	CASSNDPNRVWSTDTQYF	TGTGCCAGCAGCAACGACCCGAACAGGGTGTGGTCCACAGATACGCAGTATTTT
TRBV19	many	TRBD1	TRBJ1-1	CASSQGEGTEAFF	TGTGCCAGTAGTCAGGGGGAGGGCACTGAAGCTTTCTTT
TRBV7-6	NA	TRBD2	TRBJ2-1	CASSLGGGGNEQFF	TGTGCCAGCAGCTTAGGGGGCGGGGGTAATGAGCAGTTCTTC
TRBV15	NA	NA	TRBJ2-7	CATSRGPTNEQYF	TGTGCCACCAGCAGAGGGCCGACCAATGAGCAGTACTTC
TRBV5-1	many	NA	TRBJ2-5	CASSSLAQETQYF	TGCGCCAGCAGCTCTCTGGCTCAAGAGACCCAGTACTTC
TRBV2	many	NA	TRBJ1-5	CASSLEWGNQPQHF	TGTGCCAGCTCCCTCGAATGGGGCAATCAGCCCCAGCATTTT
TRBV19	few	TRBD1	TRBJ2-2	CATHSGTANTGELFF	TGTGCCACCCACTCCGGGACAGCGAACACCGGGGAGCTGTTTTTT
TRBV6-6	many	NA	TRBJ1-2	CASSYLFQGSGYTF	TGTGCCAGCAGTTACTTGTTCCAGGGGTCTGGCTACACCTTC
TRBV7-3	medium-sized	NA	TRBJ2-1	CASSFQGSDNEQFF	TGTGCCAGCAGCTTTCAGGGGTCGGACAATGAGCAGTTCTTC
TRBV6-1	many	NA	TRBJ2-7	CASGGKDGRGKSEQYF	TGTGCCAGCGGGGGGAAGGACGGACGGGGAAAGAGCGAGCAGTACTTC
TRBV28	many	NA	TRBJ2-1	CASSYLRNEQFF	TGTGCCAGCAGTTACCTGCGGAATGAGCAGTTCTTC
TRBV7-3	many	NA	TRBJ2-7	CASSRSFYEQYF	TGTGCCAGCAGCCGCAGTTTCTACGAGCAGTACTTC
TRBV30	few	TRBD2	TRBJ2-3	CAWNSGMGTDTQYF	TGTGCCTGGAACAGCGGGATGGGCACAGATACGCAGTATTTT
TRBV7-8	few	NA	TRBJ1-4	CASSLSGVATNEKLFF	TGTGCCAGCAGCTTAAGTGGCGTTGCAACTAATGAAAAACTGTTTTTT
TRBV27	NA	NA	TRBJ2-7	CASSLRGRSYEQYF	TGTGCCAGCAGTTTACGCGGACGTTCCTACGAGCAGTACTTC
TRBV7-9	NA	TRBD1	TRBJ2-3	CASSLVGGGPDTQYF	TGTGCCAGCAGCTTAGTAGGGGGCGGGCCAGATACGCAGTATTTT
TRBV7-2	once	NA	TRBJ2-7	CASTLSWARTYEQYF	TGTGCCAGCACCCTCTCATGGGCGAGAACCTACGAGCAGTACTTC
TRBV6-1	many	NA	TRBJ1-1	CASRQGRGAFF	TGTGCCAGCAGGCAGGGTAGGGGAGCTTTCTTT
TRBV7-3	NA	NA	TRBJ2-3	CASSSVFGDTQYF	TGTGCCAGCAGCTCGGTTTTCGGGGATACGCAGTATTTT
TRBV7-6	many	TRBD2	TRBJ2-1	CVTRRASGRGGNEQFF	TGTGTTACGCGACGGGCTAGCGGGAGAGGGGGGAATGAGCAGTTCTTC
TRBV19	many	NA	TRBJ1-1	CASFERMNTEAFF	TGTGCCAGTTTTGAAAGAATGAACACTGAAGCTTTCTTT
TRBV11-2	medium-sized	TRBD1	TRBJ2-1	CASSSRDSSYNEQFF	TGTGCCAGCAGCAGCCGGGACAGCTCCTACAATGAGCAGTTCTTC